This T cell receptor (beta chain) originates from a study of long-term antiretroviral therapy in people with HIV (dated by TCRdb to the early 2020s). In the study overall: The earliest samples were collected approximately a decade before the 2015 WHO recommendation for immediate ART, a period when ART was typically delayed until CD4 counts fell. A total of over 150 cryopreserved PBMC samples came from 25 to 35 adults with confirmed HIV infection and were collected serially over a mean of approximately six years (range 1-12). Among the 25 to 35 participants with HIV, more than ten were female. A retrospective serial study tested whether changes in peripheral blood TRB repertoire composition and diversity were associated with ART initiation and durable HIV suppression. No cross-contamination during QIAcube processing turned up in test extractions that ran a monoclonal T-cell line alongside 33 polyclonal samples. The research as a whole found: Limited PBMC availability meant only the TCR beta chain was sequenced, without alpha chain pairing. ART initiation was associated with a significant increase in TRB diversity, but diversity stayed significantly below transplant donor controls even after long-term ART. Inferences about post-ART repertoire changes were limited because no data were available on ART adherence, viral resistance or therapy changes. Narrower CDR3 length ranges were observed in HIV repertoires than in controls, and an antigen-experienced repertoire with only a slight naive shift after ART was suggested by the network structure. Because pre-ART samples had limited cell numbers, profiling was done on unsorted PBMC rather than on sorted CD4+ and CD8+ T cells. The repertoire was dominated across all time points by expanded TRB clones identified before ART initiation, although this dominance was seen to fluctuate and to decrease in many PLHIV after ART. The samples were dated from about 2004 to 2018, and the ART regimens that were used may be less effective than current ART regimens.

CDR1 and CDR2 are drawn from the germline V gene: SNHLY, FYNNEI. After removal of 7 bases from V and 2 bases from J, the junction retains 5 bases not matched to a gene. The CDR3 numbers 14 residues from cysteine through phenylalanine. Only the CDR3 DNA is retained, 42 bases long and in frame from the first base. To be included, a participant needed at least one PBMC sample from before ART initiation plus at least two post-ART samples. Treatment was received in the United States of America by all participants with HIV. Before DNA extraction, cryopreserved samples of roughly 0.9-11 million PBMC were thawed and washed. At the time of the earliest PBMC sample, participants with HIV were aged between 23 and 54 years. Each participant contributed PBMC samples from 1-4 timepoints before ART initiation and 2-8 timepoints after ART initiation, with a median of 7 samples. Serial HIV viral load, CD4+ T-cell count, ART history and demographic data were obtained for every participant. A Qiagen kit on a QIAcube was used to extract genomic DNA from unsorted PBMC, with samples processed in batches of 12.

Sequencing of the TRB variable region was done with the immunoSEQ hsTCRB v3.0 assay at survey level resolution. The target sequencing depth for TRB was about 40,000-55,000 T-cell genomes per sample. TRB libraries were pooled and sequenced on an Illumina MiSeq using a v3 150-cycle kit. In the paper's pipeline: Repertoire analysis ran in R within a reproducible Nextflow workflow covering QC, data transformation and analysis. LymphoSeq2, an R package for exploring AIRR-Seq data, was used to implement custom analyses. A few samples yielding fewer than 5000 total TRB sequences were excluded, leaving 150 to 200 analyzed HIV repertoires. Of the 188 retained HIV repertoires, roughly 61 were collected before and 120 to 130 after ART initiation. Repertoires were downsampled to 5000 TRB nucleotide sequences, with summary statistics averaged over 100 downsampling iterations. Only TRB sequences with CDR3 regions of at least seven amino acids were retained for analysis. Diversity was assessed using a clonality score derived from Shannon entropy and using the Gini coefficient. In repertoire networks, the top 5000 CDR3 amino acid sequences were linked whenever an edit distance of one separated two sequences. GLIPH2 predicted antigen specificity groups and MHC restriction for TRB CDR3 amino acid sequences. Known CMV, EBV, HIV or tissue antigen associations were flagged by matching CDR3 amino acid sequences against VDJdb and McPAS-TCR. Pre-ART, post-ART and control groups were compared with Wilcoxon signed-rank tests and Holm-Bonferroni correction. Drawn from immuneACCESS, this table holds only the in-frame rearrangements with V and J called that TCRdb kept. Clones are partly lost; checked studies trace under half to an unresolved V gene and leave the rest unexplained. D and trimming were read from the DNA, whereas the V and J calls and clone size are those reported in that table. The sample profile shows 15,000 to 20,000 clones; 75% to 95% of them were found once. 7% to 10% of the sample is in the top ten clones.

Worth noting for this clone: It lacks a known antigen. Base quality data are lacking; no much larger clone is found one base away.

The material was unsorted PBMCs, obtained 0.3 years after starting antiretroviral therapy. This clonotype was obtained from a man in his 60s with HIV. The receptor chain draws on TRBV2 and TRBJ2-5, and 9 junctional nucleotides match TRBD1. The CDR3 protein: CASTGQGSQETQYF. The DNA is TGTGCCAGCACAGGACAGGGGTCACAAGAGACCCAGTACTTC.